The T cell receptor beta chain described here comes from a study of cytotoxic CD8 clonotypes in ibrutinib-treated CLL. Here immunoSEQ multiplex PCR was the method, and the copy in TCRdb shows in-frame clones only, minus some. Among around 41,000 clones, 60% to 75% were seen once, and the ten largest hold 10%. The CDR3 is 10 amino acids. V was pared by 10 bases and J by 5 bases, with 8 bases between. Germline V gene lookup returns CDR1 WSHSY and CDR2 SAAADI. The receptor was derived from a human donor with chronic lymphocytic leukemia. The V and J genes are TRBV10-2 and TRBJ2-5, with D unresolved. This sample comprised PBMCs, obtained at disease progression, from a patient treated with ibrutinib. Here the CDR3 reads CATKDETQYF. The CDR3 region has the DNA TGCGCCACCAAAGATGAGACCCAGTACTTC.